There are a few counts of the clone carrying this T cell receptor (beta chain). Trimming shortened V by 3 bases and J by 2 bases, and 17 bases separated the two germline ends. This CDR3 comprises 16 residues. Germline CDR1 SGHDT, CDR2 YYEEEE. The data are from a study of T cells in Graves' hyperthyroidism and ophthalmopathy. Amplification of TCR beta CDR3 regions was performed using RNA transcripts as template. The HTBI primer set served for first-round RT-PCR of the TCR CDR3. Each CDR3 protein is one row after TCRdb ran MiXCR on the multiplex PCR reads. This sample has hundreds of thousands of distinct CDR3 sequences, with about a fifth found just once.

Sequenced material: blood. The V and J genes are TRBV5-6 and TRBJ2-5, with D hard to call. This sequence originates from a man aged 25 to 40 with Graves' ophthalmopathy. The DNA of the CDR3 is TGTGCCAGCAGCTCCCTCAAAGGCCTCCTTCAAGAGACCCAGTACTTC. Protein product: CASSSLKGLLQETQYF.